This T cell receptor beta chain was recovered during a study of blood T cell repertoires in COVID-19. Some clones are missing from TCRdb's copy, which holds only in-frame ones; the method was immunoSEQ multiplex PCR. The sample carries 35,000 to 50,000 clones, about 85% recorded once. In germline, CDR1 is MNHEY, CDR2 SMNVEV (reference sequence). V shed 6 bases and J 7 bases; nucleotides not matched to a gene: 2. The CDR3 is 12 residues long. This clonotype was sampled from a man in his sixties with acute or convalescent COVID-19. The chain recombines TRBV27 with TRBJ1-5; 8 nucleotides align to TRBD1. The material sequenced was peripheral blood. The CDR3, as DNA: TGTGCCAGCAGGACAGGGGTCCAGCCCCAGCATTTT. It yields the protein CASRTGVQPQHF.